A single sample is the source of the 19 T cell receptor beta chains below, sequenced in a study of T cells after yellow fever vaccination. TCRdb processed the 5' RACE reads anew with MiXCR; each CDR3 protein has one entry. The repertoire holds about 630,000 distinct CDR3 sequences, with roughly an eighth as singletons. Sequencing used PBMCs, obtained on the day of the yellow fever booster vaccination. Receptor source: a man aged 25-45 years who received the YFV17D yellow fever vaccine.

J is TRBJ2-1 and V is TRBV10-3; 9 nucleotides line up with TRBD2. CDR1 is ENHRY, CDR2 SYGVKD, per germline. The CDR3 length is 15 residues. Trimming at V came to 3 bases and at J to 3 bases, leaving 3 bases not matched to a gene. Here the CDR3 DNA reads TGTGCCATCAGTGAAGGGACTAGCAGCTACAATGAGCAGTTCTTC. This translates into CAISEGTSSYNEQFF.

The chain carries TRBV27 and TRBJ2-5, with TRBD2 matching over 8 bases. The CDR3 is 16 residues long. Trimming cost V 0 bases and J 3 bases; bases outside gene matches: 6. The germline V gene has CDR1 MNHEY and CDR2 SMNVEV (reference sequence). CDR3 DNA: TGTGCCAGCAGTTTATCGAGCGGGAGAAGTGAAGAGACCCAGTACTTC. It is translated as CASSLSSGRSEETQYF.

The chain is built from TRBV20-1 and TRBJ2-5, with D tentatively TRBD2 (5 bases). The V end lost 2 bases, the J end lost 6 bases, and 22 bases lay between the germline ends. CDR1 and CDR2 from the germline V gene are DFQATT and SNEGSKA (reference sequence). This CDR3 is 16 amino acids long. The CDR3 coding sequence is TGCAGTGCTAGATTGGTCAGCGAGGGCCCCCCCCAGACCCAGTACTTC. It encodes CSARLVSEGPPQTQYF.

This clonotype was detected only a few times. V and J are TRBV6-5 and TRBJ1-2; TRBD1 matches at 8 bases. Germline CDR1 MNHEY, CDR2 SVGAGI. There are 12 residues in the CDR3. Trimming cost V 6 bases and J 8 bases; bases outside gene matches: 5. This CDR3 is CASSSRQGGYTF. The CDR3 region has the DNA TGTGCCAGCAGCTCTAGACAGGGGGGCTACACCTTC.

The J gene is TRBJ1-2, the V gene TRBV2; 8 bases map to TRBD1. The CDR3 covers 13 residues. Germline CDR1 is SNHLY and CDR2 is FYNNEI. J gave up 4 bases and V 6 bases, and 4 bases lay outside the gene matches. In DNA form, the CDR3 reads TGTGCCAGCAGGGCAGGGGGCCCCTATGGCTACACCTTC. Translation gives CASRAGGPYGYTF.

This chain joins TRBV20-1 and TRBJ2-3; 13 bases fit TRBD2. In germline, CDR1 is DFQATT, CDR2 SNEGSKA (reference sequence). This CDR3 contains 15 residues. J lost 0 bases, V lost 5 bases, and 2 bases had no gene match. CDR3 region: CSAGTSGTSTDTQYF. In nucleotides, the CDR3 is TGCAGTGCTGGGACTAGCGGGACTAGCACAGATACGCAGTATTTT.

This clonotype came up a few times. The V call is TRBV7-2, the J call TRBJ2-6, with a weak D call TRBD2 (5 bases). Germline V lookup: CDR1 SGHTA, CDR2 FQGNSA. With 2 bases removed from V and 2 bases from J, the gap between germline ends came to 10 bases. The CDR3 loop spans 16 amino acids. The CDR3 nucleotides are TGTGCCAGCAGCTTAAGGGCTAGCCCTGGGGCCAACGTCCTGACTTTC. Translation gives CASSLRASPGANVLTF.

This chain connects TRBV9 to TRBJ2-5, with D possibly matching TRBD1 (5 bases). Germline loops: CDR1 SGDLS, CDR2 YYNGEE. The CDR3 runs 13 residues. Trimming took off 3 bases at V and 7 bases at J, with 13 bases between the two ends. CDR3 amino acids: CASSEGSLGTQYF. The CDR3 nucleotides read TGTGCCAGCAGCGAGGGGTCTCTGGGGACCCAGTACTTC.

The table lists this clonotype with many counts. V is TRBV5-8 and J is TRBJ2-1; tentative D call: TRBD1 (6 bases). V was trimmed by 4 bases and J by 2 bases, leaving 13 bases between them. From germline, CDR1 is SGHTS and CDR2 YDEGEE. The CDR3 runs to 15 residues. CDR3 protein: CASSRGMVAYNEQFF. The CDR3 coding sequence is TGTGCCAGCAGCAGGGGGATGGTGGCCTACAATGAGCAGTTCTTC.

This clonotype has more than one count but fewer than ten. The genes are TRBV28 and TRBJ2-2; 9 nucleotides agree with TRBD1. Unmatched junction bases numbered 4, after V lost 7 bases and J lost 4 bases. The CDR3 length is 14 residues. Germline V lookup: CDR1 MDHEN, CDR2 SYDVKM. CDR3 amino acids: CASNGQGRTGELFF. As DNA, the CDR3 is TGTGCCAGCAATGGACAGGGGCGCACCGGGGAGCTGTTTTTT.

This clonotype occurred a few times. This chain joins TRBV27 and TRBJ2-5; TRBD1 is a possible D gene (6 bases). The ends were cut back, 5 bases at V and 7 bases at J, with 14 bases in the middle. The CDR3 length is 13 residues. Germline V gene data show CDR1 as MNHEY and CDR2 as SMNVEV (reference sequence). Written as DNA, the CDR3 is TGTGCCAGCAGTCGCGACTTCAGGGGGACCCAGTACTTC. Its translation is CASSRDFRGTQYF.

The rearrangement joins TRBV28 to TRBJ2-3; the D is unclear. Trimming stripped 7 bases from V and 0 bases from J, with 17 bases between. Germline V lookup: CDR1 MDHEN, CDR2 SYDVKM. This CDR3 comprises 16 residues. This chain's CDR3 is CASTTGIGFSTDTQYF. The CDR3 region has the DNA TGTGCCAGCACCACCGGAATAGGGTTCAGCACAGATACGCAGTATTTT.

DNA of the CDR3: TGTGCCACCAGCAGAGAGAGCTTCCCCTCCTACGAGCAGTACTTC. Its translation is CATSRESFPSYEQYF. The chain couples TRBV15 to TRBJ2-7; D gene ambiguous. Trimming took 0 bases from V and 0 from J, leaving 9 bases between them. Germline CDR1 is LNHNV and CDR2 is YYDKDF (reference sequence). This CDR3 region has 15 residues.

The V gene is TRBV18, the J gene TRBJ1-1; D ambiguous. Trimming cost V 3 bases and J 8 bases, with 13 bases left between them. The CDR3 is 13 amino acids. The V gene's germline CDR1 is KGHSH and CDR2 LQKENI. CDR3 bases: TGTGCCAGCTCACCGCCTGCGGGAGTCGAAGCTTTCTTT. Translated, it gives CASSPPAGVEAFF.

Only a few counts were recorded for this clonotype. J is TRBJ1-1 and V is TRBV10-3; 10 bases match TRBD1. The CDR3 loop spans 13 amino acids. Germline values: CDR1 ENHRY, CDR2 SYGVKD. The J segment lost 0 bases and the V segment lost 10 bases, leaving 2 bases of the junction unmatched. CDR3 sequence reads: CATGQGMNTEAFF. In nucleotides, the CDR3 is TGTGCCACGGGACAGGGGATGAACACTGAAGCTTTCTTT.

This clonotype was picked up many times. The chain joins TRBV12-3 or TRBV12-4 to TRBJ1-1, with D possibly matching TRBD1 (5 bases). V dropped 3 bases and J dropped 3 bases, with 14 bases sitting between them. The CDR3 extends over 15 amino acids. CDR3 in DNA: TGTGCCAGCAGTTTCAGTCTGGGGGGATACACTGAAGCTTTCTTT. Translated: CASSFSLGGYTEAFF.

V usage is TRBV6-1 and J usage is TRBJ2-7; 15 nucleotides align to TRBD2. The CDR3 runs to 17 residues. The junction had 11 bases not matched to a gene; V was cut back by 8 bases and J by 3 bases. The germline CDR1 and CDR2 sequences are MNHNS and SASEGT. This CDR3 is CASLPGTSGRPHYEQYF. The CDR3 DNA sequence: TGTGCCAGCCTACCCGGGACTAGCGGGAGGCCCCACTACGAGCAGTACTTC.

The J gene is TRBJ2-7, the V gene TRBV9; D may be TRBD2 (5 bases). The CDR3 is 14 amino acids. The germline V gene has CDR1 SGDLS and CDR2 YYNGEE. V shed 4 bases and J shed 6 bases, with 17 bases lying between them. For the CDR3, the DNA is TGTGCCAGCAGCCCTACTTCGTCCGGAGGCGAGCAGTACTTC. It translates to CASSPTSSGGEQYF. Full variable domain (remainder filled in from reference TRBV9 and TRBJ2-7): DSGVTQTPKHLITATGQRVTLRCSPRSGDLSVYWYQQSLDQGLQFLIQYYNGEERAKGNILERFSAQQFPDLHSELNLSSLELGDSALYFCASSPTSSGGEQYFGPGTRLTVT.

This clonotype has only a few counts. The V call is TRBV19, the J call TRBJ2-3; 9 nucleotides agree with TRBD2. Trimming cost V 2 bases and J 6 bases; bases outside gene matches: 6. In germline, CDR1 is LNHDA, CDR2 SQIVND (reference sequence). The CDR3 loop spans 15 amino acids. The CDR3 DNA reads TGTGCCAGTAGTATAATTTATAGCGGGAGCGATACGCAGTATTTT. Amino acids: CASSIIYSGSDTQYF.